The clone carrying this T cell receptor beta chain appeared once. These data are taken from a study of blood T cell repertoires in COVID-19. About the study: Samples representing acute and convalescent COVID-19 were sourced from the United States, Italy and Spain. The analysed material was cDNA or gDNA that came from T cells, B-cell-depleted T cells, or PBMCs.

Original data processing: The authors estimated nucleated cell counts from reference gene primer amplification. Sequencing used immunoSEQ multiplex PCR; TCRdb keeps in-frame clones, though not all of them. The DNA was the basis for D and trimming; V, J and clone size are from that table. The profile covers under 300,000 clones, with less than 90% appearing a single time and less than 8% taken by the ten largest. This CDR3 spans 15 amino acids. CDR1 and CDR2 (germline): SGHDT, YYEEEE. Unmatched junction bases numbered 4, after V lost 6 bases and J lost 4 bases. Sequencing input: peripheral blood. This clonotype was obtained from a man in his 60s with acute or convalescent COVID-19. The rearrangement uses TRBV5-6 and TRBJ2-1; 13 nucleotides agree with TRBD2. CDR3: CASKGTSGAYNEQFF. CDR3 nucleotides: TGTGCCAGCAAAGGGACTAGCGGGGCATACAATGAGCAGTTCTTC.